Listed below are T cell receptor beta chains from one sample, sequenced in a study of post-analysis software for immune sequencing data. MiXCR, applied by TCRdb to the PCR reads, yields one record per CDR3 protein. The sample lists a few hundred thousand distinct CDR3 sequences; approximately 37% were seen once. The specimen sequenced was blood. These receptors were collected from a girl aged 2 to 9 with multiple sclerosis. Both conserved end residues are part of each CDR3. A D gene is named only where the DNA matches it firmly. Clone size is given for some rows only: seen once, a few or many times, or a class if the clone is expanded.

TRBV6-5	16	-	TRBJ2-3	TRBD2	CASRRGLAGPKDTQYF	TGTGCCAGCAGGCGGGGACTAGCGGGCCCTAAGGATACGCAGTATTTT
TRBV12-3/TRBV12-4	12	few	TRBJ2-1	-	CASSPGNGGQFF	TGTGCCAGCAGCCCAGGAAACGGCGGGCAGTTCTTC
TRBV2	17	few	TRBJ2-1	-	CASRRDQQGGSYNEQFF	TGTGCCAGCAGGCGGGACCAACAGGGAGGAAGCTACAATGAGCAGTTCTTC
TRBV5-1	16	-	TRBJ2-7	TRBD2	CASGPSGSSGAYEQYF	TGCGCCAGCGGCCCGTCTGGGTCTAGCGGGGCTTACGAGCAGTACTTC
TRBV10-3	15	-	TRBJ2-3	TRBD2	CAIRVGTSEADTQYF	TGTGCCATCAGGGTCGGGACTAGCGAGGCAGATACGCAGTATTTT
TRBV21-1	13	-	TRBJ2-5	-	CASKGGLGETQYF	TGTGCCAGCAAAGGGGGTCTCGGAGAGACCCAGTACTTC
TRBV20-1	14	-	TRBJ2-1	-	CSARGQPYYNEQFF	TGCAGTGCTAGAGGTCAGCCTTACTACAATGAGCAGTTCTTC
TRBV15	14	-	TRBJ1-1	-	CATSRDSLNTEAFF	TGTGCCACCAGCAGGGACAGCCTGAACACTGAAGCTTTCTTT
TRBV20-1	11	-	TRBJ2-1	-	CSAPDYNEQFF	TGCAGTGCCCCCGATTACAATGAGCAGTTCTTC
TRBV29-1	15	few	TRBJ2-3	-	CSVGKPGGGTDTQYF	TGCAGCGTTGGAAAACCTGGGGGCGGCACAGATACGCAGTATTTT
TRBV12-3/TRBV12-4	15	-	TRBJ2-6	-	CASSSSGIGANVLTF	TGTGCCAGCAGCTCCTCGGGGATAGGGGCCAACGTCCTGACTTTC
TRBV6-6	15	few	TRBJ2-3	TRBD1	CASSYPRGREDTQYF	TGTGCCAGCAGTTACCCCAGGGGGCGTGAAGATACGCAGTATTTT
TRBV20-1	15	-	TRBJ2-3	-	CSARGLKGFADTQYF	TGCAGTGCTAGAGGTCTCAAGGGTTTCGCAGATACGCAGTATTTT
TRBV3-1	17	-	TRBJ2-6	TRBD2	CASSQIAGVLGANVLTF	TGTGCCAGCAGTCAGATAGCGGGGGTGCTTGGGGCCAACGTCCTGACTTTC
TRBV15	13	-	TRBJ1-1	TRBD1	CATGGGMNTEAFF	TGTGCCACGGGAGGGGGCATGAACACTGAAGCTTTCTTT
TRBV12-3/TRBV12-4	16	-	TRBJ2-1	-	CASSLPDSRGVNEQFF	TGTGCCAGCAGTTTACCGGACAGCCGGGGGGTCAATGAGCAGTTCTTC
TRBV28	15	few	TRBJ1-2	-	CASSQWEGEAYGYTF	TGTGCCAGCAGCCAGTGGGAGGGGGAAGCCTATGGCTACACCTTC
TRBV5-1	13	-	TRBJ2-3	-	CASSAGRTDTQYF	TGCGCCAGCAGCGCGGGCCGCACAGATACGCAGTATTTT
TRBV27	16	-	TRBJ2-6	-	CASSLTWVSGANVLTF	TGTGCCAGCAGTTTAACATGGGTCTCTGGGGCCAACGTCCTGACTTTC
TRBV12-3/TRBV12-4	17	few	TRBJ2-5	-	CASSFGRTYGLVETQYF	TGTGCCAGCAGTTTTGGTAGGACGTACGGGTTGGTAGAGACCCAGTACTTC
TRBV20-1	13	-	TRBJ2-3	TRBD1	CSASNRGSDTQYF	TGCAGTGCTAGTAACAGGGGGTCAGATACGCAGTATTTT
TRBV27	13	-	TRBJ2-7	-	CASSSGATYEQYF	TGTGCCAGCAGTTCGGGGGCTACCTACGAGCAGTACTTC
TRBV6-5	12	few	TRBJ1-1	-	CASSYSNTEAFF	TGTGCCAGCAGTTACAGCAACACTGAAGCTTTCTTT
TRBV4-2	14	few	TRBJ1-2	-	CASSQFVMGYGYTF	TGTGCCAGCAGCCAGTTTGTCATGGGCTATGGCTACACCTTC
TRBV12-3/TRBV12-4	14	-	TRBJ2-7	-	CASSSTGKPYEQYF	TGTGCCAGCAGCTCCACAGGGAAACCCTACGAGCAGTACTTC
TRBV28	13	few	TRBJ2-5	-	CASSIRVKGTQYF	TGTGCCAGCAGCATCAGGGTGAAGGGGACCCAGTACTTC
TRBV28	15	-	TRBJ2-7	TRBD2	CASISGGEGSYEQYF	TGTGCCAGCATCTCGGGGGGGGAGGGCTCCTACGAGCAGTACTTC
TRBV10-3	13	-	TRBJ1-2	TRBD1	CAISESGTGRYTF	TGTGCCATCAGTGAGTCGGGGACAGGGAGATACACCTTC
TRBV29-1	13	-	TRBJ1-1	-	CSVVTDTNTEAFF	TGCAGCGTGGTAACTGACACGAACACTGAAGCTTTCTTT
TRBV7-3	15	-	TRBJ2-1	TRBD2	CASQRGASGSHEQFF	TGTGCCAGTCAAAGAGGGGCTAGCGGGAGTCATGAGCAGTTCTTC
TRBV25-1	12	few	TRBJ2-7	-	CASSFNRYEQYF	TGTGCCAGCAGTTTTAACCGATACGAGCAGTACTTC
TRBV20-1	15	-	TRBJ2-1	TRBD2	CSATDLAEKGNEQFF	TGCAGTGCCACCGATCTAGCGGAAAAAGGGAATGAGCAGTTCTTC
TRBV11-2	15	few	TRBJ2-7	-	CASSSPKIQVWEQYF	TGTGCCAGCAGCTCCCCCAAAATACAGGTATGGGAGCAGTACTTC
TRBV21-1	13	-	TRBJ1-1	-	CASRAASNTEAFF	TGTGCCAGCAGGGCAGCGTCTAACACTGAAGCTTTCTTT
TRBV20-1	16	-	TRBJ2-7	-	CSARDTVRGLSYEQYF	TGCAGTGCTAGAGATACTGTCAGGGGACTTTCCTACGAGCAGTACTTC
TRBV10-2	14	-	TRBJ1-5	TRBD1	CASLQGWGSLAQHF	TGCGCCAGCCTACAGGGGTGGGGTTCTTTGGCCCAGCATTTT
TRBV5-1	14	few	TRBJ2-5	TRBD1	CASSLRDRGQTQYF	TGCGCCAGCAGCCTCCGGGACAGGGGCCAGACCCAGTACTTC
TRBV6-2/TRBV6-3	14	-	TRBJ1-1	-	CASRPIGRNTEAFF	TGTGCCAGCAGACCTATTGGCCGTAACACTGAAGCTTTCTTT
TRBV7-3	14	many	TRBJ2-7	-	CASSLTPGPYEQYF	TGTGCCAGCAGCTTAACTCCAGGGCCCTACGAGCAGTACTTC
TRBV6-5	16	few	TRBJ2-7	TRBD1	CASSYSGQGAPYEQYF	TGTGCCAGCAGTTACTCCGGACAGGGGGCCCCCTACGAGCAGTACTTC
TRBV4-1	16	few	TRBJ1-2	-	CASSQDRNSGVGGYTF	TGCGCCAGCAGCCAAGATCGAAACAGCGGAGTGGGTGGCTACACCTTC
TRBV7-8	14	-	TRBJ2-5	-	CASSLASLIETQYF	TGTGCCAGCAGCTTGGCGTCCCTAATAGAGACCCAGTACTTC
TRBV12-3/TRBV12-4	16	-	TRBJ2-7	-	CASSLSSSGRAYEQYF	TGTGCCAGCAGTTTAAGTTCCAGCGGAAGAGCATACGAGCAGTACTTC
TRBV6-2/TRBV6-3	14	few	TRBJ2-3	-	CASTPRYPTDTQYF	TGTGCCAGCACGCCCCGCTATCCGACAGATACGCAGTATTTT
TRBV5-1	13	few	TRBJ1-1	TRBD1	CASSLTGITEAFF	TGCGCCAGTAGCCTGACAGGGATAACTGAAGCTTTCTTT
TRBV5-1	15	-	TRBJ1-1	-	CASSLAPPLNTEAFF	TGCGCCAGCAGCTTGGCGCCACCGTTGAACACTGAAGCTTTCTTT
TRBV12-3/TRBV12-4	15	many	TRBJ1-6	-	CASSAGNPYNSPLHF	TGTGCCAGCAGTGCTGGGAACCCCTATAATTCACCCCTCCACTTT
TRBV6-5	13	-	TRBJ2-7	-	CASSASGTPGEYF	TGTGCCAGCAGTGCCTCCGGGACACCGGGGGAGTACTTC
TRBV28	14	-	TRBJ1-2	TRBD1	CASSPTNRGGGYTF	TGTGCCAGCAGTCCGACCAACAGGGGTGGTGGCTACACCTTC
TRBV20-1	15	few	TRBJ2-3	-	CSARDFRGGEPTQYF	TGCAGTGCTAGAGATTTTCGGGGCGGGGAGCCTACGCAGTATTTT
TRBV12-3/TRBV12-4	13	few	TRBJ2-1	-	CASNLRQYNEQFF	TGTGCCAGCAACCTAAGGCAGTACAATGAGCAGTTCTTC
TRBV28	13	-	TRBJ2-1	-	CASSEYPRDEQFF	TGTGCCAGCAGTGAATATCCCCGGGATGAGCAGTTCTTC
TRBV20-1	14	once	TRBJ1-5	-	CSAGTLLSNQPQHF	TGCAGTGCCGGGACTTTACTTAGCAATCAGCCCCAGCATTTT
TRBV24-1	15	few	TRBJ2-1	-	CATSDLWEEHNEQFF	TGTGCCACCAGTGATTTGTGGGAGGAACATAATGAGCAGTTCTTC
TRBV29-1	15	-	TRBJ2-1	-	CSVDRSGGDHNEQFF	TGCAGCGTTGATCGAAGCGGCGGAGATCACAATGAGCAGTTCTTC
TRBV4-3	16	few	TRBJ2-3	TRBD1	CASSPRQGRNTDTQYF	TGCGCCAGCAGCCCTCGACAGGGACGGAACACAGATACGCAGTATTTT